This TCR beta chain is from a study of CD8 T cells in Susac syndrome. RNA was extracted with the RNeasy kit, and a quantity of roughly 0.45 to 1 ug was reverse transcribed using random hexamers. Amplification of TCR beta CDR3 used immunoSEQ multiplex PCR across 54 Vbeta and 13 Jbeta. TCRdb re-analysed the immunoSEQ multiplex PCR reads in MiXCR, keeping a single row per CDR3 protein. The table records roughly 140,000 distinct CDR3 sequences, around 95% of them present only once. Sequencing targeted TCR beta in blood CD8+ and CD4+ T cells. The multiple sclerosis controls were treatment-naive patients with relapsing-remitting disease that was stable or active. While CD8+ and CD4+ T cells were isolated negatively, TEMRA cells were enriched by FACS. The CDR3 consists of 12 residues. Germline CDR1 and CDR2: SGHVS and FNYEAQ. V trimming: 7 bases; J trimming: 6 bases; junction bases outside the gene matches: 5.

This TCR derives from a human donor with multiple sclerosis. The V call is TRBV7-6, the J call TRBJ2-7, with 8 bases matching TRBD1. The sequencing input was CD8+ T cells from PBMCs. The CDR3 is CASTDRDGEQYF. The CDR3 nucleotides read TGTGCCAGCACGGACAGGGATGGCGAGCAGTACTTC.